The rows below give T cell receptor beta chains drawn from one sample of a study of a mutant IDH1 vaccine in newly diagnosed glioma. Method: immunoSEQ multiplex PCR; TCRdb's copy keeps in-frame clones and lacks some. The sample carries some 60,000 clones, roughly 79% recorded once. These TCRs' antigens remain unknown. The sample was PBMCs, taken from a glioma patient whose treatment included an IDH1 peptide vaccine. Every receptor here comes from a man aged 35 to 55 with glioma. Each CDR3 is given with its conserved first and last residue. The D gene is left open where the match is weak. The listing skips clone size in some rows; elsewhere it reads once, few, many or a size class.

TRBJ2-3,-,TRBV6-4,-,TGTGCCAGCAAACCGGGGCAGGGAAGCACAGATACGCAGTATTTT,CASKPGQGSTDTQYF
TRBJ2-6,-,TRBV10-3,-,TGTGCCATCAGTGAAATGATCTCTGGGGCCAACGTCCTGACTTTC,CAISEMISGANVLTF
TRBJ2-1,-,TRBV5-1,-,TGCGCCAGCAGCTTGGCTATCTCCTACAATGAGCAGTTCTTC,CASSLAISYNEQFF
TRBJ2-7,-,TRBV5-1,-,TGCGCCAGCAGCTTTCACCGGGACTGGGCCGGCGAGCAGTACTTC,CASSFHRDWAGEQYF
TRBJ2-5,-,TRBV5-4,TRBD2,TGTGCCAGCAGCTTGGAGCGGGAGAGAGTAGCCCAGTACTTC,CASSLERERVAQYF
TRBJ2-7,-,TRBV9,-,TGTGCCAGCAGCGTAGAGGAAGGGGGCTACGAGCAGTACTTC,CASSVEEGGYEQYF
TRBJ1-5,few,TRBV5-5,-,TGTGCCAGCAGCTCTATAAATCAGCCCCAGCATTTT,CASSSINQPQHF
TRBJ2-4,-,TRBV7-9,-,TGTGCCAGCAGCTTAGTCCCCCCTTGGGACATTCAGTACTTC,CASSLVPPWDIQYF
TRBJ2-2,medium-sized,TRBV4-3,-,TGCGCCAGCAGACCATCAAGGGATTCGAACACCGGGGAGCTGTTTTTT,CASRPSRDSNTGELFF
TRBJ1-4,-,TRBV7-9,TRBD1,TGTGCCAGCAGCCTTCGACAGGGTGGGGATGAAAAACTGTTTTTT,CASSLRQGGDEKLFF
TRBJ1-6,-,TRBV10-2,TRBD1,TGCGCCAGCAACCCACAGGGGAATAATTCACCCCTCCACTTT,CASNPQGNNSPLHF
TRBJ2-7,once,TRBV5-4,-,TGTGCCAGCAGCTTAACGACGGGGAGCTCCTACGAGCAGTACTTC,CASSLTTGSSYEQYF
TRBJ1-3,-,TRBV6-5,-,TGTGCCAGCAGTTACTCGGGCAGCTTCTCTGGAAACACCATATATTTT,CASSYSGSFSGNTIYF
TRBJ1-2,-,TRBV28,-,TGTGCCAGCAGTTCCGAAACCTATGGCTACACCTTC,CASSSETYGYTF
TRBJ2-7,-,TRBV18,-,TGTGCCAGCTCTTTCAATGGGGACTCCTACGAGCAGTACTTC,CASSFNGDSYEQYF
TRBJ2-2,-,TRBV7-2,-,TGTGCCAGCAGCCCTTCGGGACATCTTACCGGGGAGCTGTTTTTT,CASSPSGHLTGELFF
TRBJ2-1,-,TRBV4-3,-,TGCGCCAGCAGCCAATCGTCGACTGGGAGCTCCTACAATGAGCAGTTCTTC,CASSQSSTGSSYNEQFF
TRBJ2-7,-,TRBV6-1,-,TGTGCCAGCACCAGTCCGGGACATCCGTACGAGCAGTACTTC,CASTSPGHPYEQYF
TRBJ2-7,-,TRBV6-5,TRBD1,TGTGCCAGCACTTTATCTGGACAGGGACCCTACGAGCAGTACTTC,CASTLSGQGPYEQYF
TRBJ1-5,few,TRBV19,TRBD1,TGTGCCAGTAGCAAATGGGGACAGAATAGCAATCAGCCCCAGCATTTT,CASSKWGQNSNQPQHF
TRBJ2-1,-,TRBV7-3,-,TGTGCCAGCAGCTTGGCGGGAATGGGCAATGAGCAGTTCTTC,CASSLAGMGNEQFF
TRBJ1-5,-,TRBV18,-,TGTGCCAGCTCACCCGTGAAGGGCAATCAGCCCCAGCATTTT,CASSPVKGNQPQHF
TRBJ2-5,-,TRBV7-2,-,TGTGCCAGCAGCTTATGGGGCGGCTACCAAGAGACCCAGTACTTC,CASSLWGGYQETQYF
TRBJ1-1,large,TRBV11-2,TRBD1,TGTGCCAGCAGAGGGACAGGGGGTCAGACTGAAGCTTTCTTT,CASRGTGGQTEAFF
TRBJ2-1,once,TRBV5-1,TRBD2,TGCGCCAGCAGCTTCCTGGGACTAGCGGGAGTTATCTACAATGAGCAGTTCTTC,CASSFLGLAGVIYNEQFF